The 18 T cell receptor beta chains below come from one sample, sequenced in a study of cytomegalovirus exposure and HLA in healthy donors. The primer mix had 60 Vbeta and 13 Jbeta primers. Data came from immunoSEQ multiplex PCR; TCRdb stores just in-frame clones and leaves some out. The sample lists around 87,000 clones; roughly 80% were seen once. Sequenced input: PBMCs. Receptor source: a girl aged 2-10 years in good health and CMV-seropositive.

This clone was recorded once. The chain employs TRBV5-1 and TRBJ2-7; the D is unclear. CDR3 size: 14 residues. Germline CDR1 and CDR2: SGHRS and YFSETQ. Trimming cost V 2 bases and J 1 base, with 10 bases left between them. The CDR3: CASSFVPQSYEQYF. In nucleotides, the CDR3 is TGCGCCAGCAGCTTCGTACCGCAGTCCTACGAGCAGTACTTC.

This chain joins TRBV6-4 and TRBJ2-3; 7 bases agree with TRBD1. V lost 2 bases, J lost 3 bases, and 5 bases stayed unmatched. The germline V gene has CDR1 MRHNA and CDR2 SNTAGT. The CDR3 consists of 15 residues. The CDR3 region has the DNA TGTGCCAGCAGTGACAAGGCAGGGGGAACAGATACGCAGTATTTT. Translated: CASSDKAGGTDTQYF.

The chain couples TRBV28 to TRBJ2-7, with TRBD2 matching 8 bases. Germline CDR1 reads MDHEN; CDR2 reads SYDVKM. The CDR3 runs 14 residues. V dropped 5 bases and J dropped 0; count of bases not matched to a gene: 3. The CDR3 protein is CASSQTSASYEQYF. The CDR3 region has the DNA TGTGCCAGCAGTCAGACTAGCGCCTCCTACGAGCAGTACTTC.

The V gene is TRBV19, the J gene TRBJ1-1; D gene unclear. This CDR3 is built from 14 residues. V shed 4 bases and J shed 5 bases, with 14 bases lying between them. Per the germline V gene, CDR1 is LNHDA and CDR2 is SQIVND (reference sequence). This CDR3 is CASSRMGSLTEAFF. As DNA, the CDR3 is TGTGCCAGTAGTAGGATGGGCAGTCTAACTGAAGCTTTCTTT.

The gene calls are TRBV6-6 and TRBJ2-2, with D possibly matching TRBD1 (6 bases). Germline V gene data show CDR1 as MNHNY and CDR2 as SVGAGI (reference sequence). V was clipped by 2 bases and J by 4 bases, with 11 bases between them. This CDR3 comprises 15 residues. DNA of the CDR3: TGTGCCAGCAGTTACGCGCGAGGGGGCACCGGGGAGCTGTTTTTT. This encodes CASSYARGGTGELFF.

This clone has only a few counts. The CDR3 nucleotides are TGTGCCAGCAGCTTACAGGGGAACACTGAAGCTTTCTTT. It translates to CASSLQGNTEAFF. This chain connects TRBV7-8 to TRBJ1-1; D perhaps matches TRBD1 (5 bases). The CDR3 has 13 amino acids. Trimming cost V 2 bases and J 1 base, with 5 bases left between them. The germline gives CDR1 SGHVS, CDR2 FQNEAQ.

V usage is TRBV6-1 and J usage is TRBJ2-3; 7 bases are a match to TRBD2. The CDR3 contains 15 residues. V lost 4 bases, J lost 1 base, and 5 bases stayed unmatched. The germline V gene has CDR1 MNHNS and CDR2 SASEGT. This chain's CDR3 is CASSARDYRTDTQYF. In DNA, the CDR3 is TGTGCCAGCAGTGCCCGGGACTATCGCACAGATACGCAGTATTTT.

The V and J genes are TRBV5-1 and TRBJ2-1, with D possibly being TRBD1 (5 bases). Germline-derived CDR1 and CDR2 are SGHRS and YFSETQ. Trimming cost V 4 bases and J 5 bases, with 16 bases left between them. CDR3 size: 15 residues. The CDR3 loop reads CASSLGAFGHNEQFF. The CDR3, as DNA: TGCGCCAGCAGCCTAGGGGCCTTTGGGCACAATGAGCAGTTCTTC.

V and J are TRBV6-6 and TRBJ1-4; possible D gene TRBD1, 5 bases. Germline V lookup: CDR1 MNHNY, CDR2 SVGAGI (reference sequence). V was shortened by 4 bases and J by 4 bases, with 13 bases between the two germline ends. CDR3 size: 15 residues. CDR3 DNA sequence: TGTGCCAGCAGTTTAGAGGACATCGGTAATGAAAAACTGTTTTTT. Protein product: CASSLEDIGNEKLFF.

This chain connects TRBV9 to TRBJ2-1; D unclear. The CDR3 has 12 residues. The V and J ends lost 3 bases and 5 bases respectively, with 6 bases between them. Germline-derived CDR1 and CDR2 are SGDLS and YYNGEE. The CDR3 region is CASSAQDNEQFF. DNA for the CDR3: TGTGCCAGCAGCGCCCAGGACAATGAGCAGTTCTTC.

The chain carries TRBV19 and TRBJ2-6; D gene uncertain. V was shortened by 3 bases and J by 0 bases, with 12 bases between the two germline ends. This CDR3 is built from 17 residues. CDR1 is LNHDA, CDR2 SQIVND, per germline (reference sequence). CDR3 protein: CASSILGTNSGANVLTF. As DNA, the CDR3 is TGTGCCAGTAGTATCTTGGGCACCAACTCTGGGGCCAACGTCCTGACTTTC.

This chain links TRBV6-5 with TRBJ1-1; D is unresolved. Trimming cost V 2 bases and J 4 bases, with 14 bases left between them. Germline V gives CDR1 MNHEY, CDR2 SVGAGI. The CDR3 is 15 amino acids. The CDR3 bases are TGTGCCAGCAGTTACGATGGTTTCTCGGGCACTGAAGCTTTCTTT. Protein sequence: CASSYDGFSGTEAFF.

This sequence joins TRBV5-6 and TRBJ1-4; perhaps TRBD1 as D (5 bases). The CDR3 runs to 14 residues. Trimming removed 4 bases at V and 6 bases at J, with 13 bases between. Per germline, CDR1 SGHDT and CDR2 YYEEEE. Here the CDR3 reads CASSTLSRDEKLFF. In nucleotides, the CDR3 is TGTGCCAGCAGCACCCTGAGCAGGGATGAAAAACTGTTTTTT.

The chain carries TRBV18 and TRBJ1-1; TRBD1 is a possible D gene (6 bases). CDR3 size: 15 residues. V lost 3 bases and J 1 base, leaving 12 bases between the germline ends. Germline V gives CDR1 KGHSH, CDR2 LQKENI. The CDR3 DNA follows: TGTGCCAGCTCACCCGGGGGGACACAGAACACTGAAGCTTTCTTT. It specifies CASSPGGTQNTEAFF.

V gene TRBV18 combines with J gene TRBJ2-1; the D is unclear. V was cut by 3 bases and J by 9 bases, with 6 bases left in between. Germline CDR1 reads KGHSH; CDR2 reads LQKENI. The CDR3 totals 11 residues. CDR3 region: CASSPSGEQFF. The DNA of the CDR3 is TGTGCCAGCTCACCGTCGGGTGAGCAGTTCTTC. Complete variable domain (other parts from reference TRBV18 and TRBJ2-1): NAGVMQNPRHLVRRRGQEARLRCSPMKGHSHVYWYRQLPEEGLKFMVYLQKENIIDESGMPKERFSAEFPKEGPSILRIQQVVRGDSAAYFCASSPSGEQFFGPGTRLTVL.

The chain uses TRBV7-3 and TRBJ1-1; D possibly corresponds to TRBD1 (5 bases). Trimming stripped 2 bases from V and 1 base from J, with 11 bases between. Germline V gene lookup returns CDR1 SGHTA and CDR2 FQGTGA. This CDR3 region has 15 residues. The chain's CDR3 is CASSLGTAGNTEAFF. Written as DNA, the CDR3 is TGTGCCAGCAGCTTAGGGACTGCCGGGAACACTGAAGCTTTCTTT.

The chain links TRBV6-5 to TRBJ2-7; the match to TRBD2 covers 8 bases. The CDR3 contains 15 residues. CDR1 and CDR2 (germline): MNHEY, SVGAGI. V lost 6 bases, J lost 2 bases, and 9 bases stayed unmatched. CDR3 sequence reads: CASSPGTRLTYEQYF. CDR3 nucleotides: TGTGCCAGCAGCCCCGGGACTAGATTAACCTACGAGCAGTACTTC.

The chain is built from TRBV30 and TRBJ1-2, with 7 bases identical to TRBD1. The CDR3 has 12 residues. CDR1 is GTSNPN and CDR2 is SVGIG in the germline V gene (reference sequence). The V gene end was trimmed by 5 bases and the J gene end by 8 bases; junction bases not matched to a gene: 8. The CDR3 DNA reads TGTGCCTGGGAGAGGGGGCCGGAAGGCTACACCTTC. Translated, it gives CAWERGPEGYTF. Combining the CDR3 with reference TRBV30 and TRBJ1-2 gives the whole variable domain SQTIHQWPATLVQPVGSPLSLECTVEGTSNPNLYWYRQAAGRGLQLLFYSVGIGQISSEVPQNLSASRPQDRQFILSSKKLLLSDSGFYLCAWERGPEGYTFGSGTRLTVV.